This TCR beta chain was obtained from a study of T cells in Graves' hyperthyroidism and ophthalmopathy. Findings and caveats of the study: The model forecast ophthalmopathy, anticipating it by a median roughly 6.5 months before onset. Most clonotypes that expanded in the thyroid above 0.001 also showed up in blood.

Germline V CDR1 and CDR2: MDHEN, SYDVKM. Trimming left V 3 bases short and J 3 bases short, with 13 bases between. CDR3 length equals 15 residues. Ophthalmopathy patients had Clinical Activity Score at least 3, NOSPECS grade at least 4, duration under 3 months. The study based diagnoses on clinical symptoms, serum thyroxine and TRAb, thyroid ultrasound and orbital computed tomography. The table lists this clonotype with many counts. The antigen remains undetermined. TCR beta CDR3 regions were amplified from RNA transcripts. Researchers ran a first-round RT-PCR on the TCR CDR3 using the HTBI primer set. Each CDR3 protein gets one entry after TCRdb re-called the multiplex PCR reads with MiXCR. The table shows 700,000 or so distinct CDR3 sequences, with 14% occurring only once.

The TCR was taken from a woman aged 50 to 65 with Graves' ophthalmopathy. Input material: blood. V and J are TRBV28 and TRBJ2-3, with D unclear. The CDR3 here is CASSLRKPKTDTQYF. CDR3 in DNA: TGTGCCAGCAGTTTGCGAAAACCGAAAACAGATACGCAGTATTTT. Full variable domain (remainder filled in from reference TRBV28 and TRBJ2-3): DVKVTQSSRYLVKRTGEKVFLECVQDMDHENMFWYRQDPGLGLRLIYFSYDVKMKEKGDIPEGYSVSREKKERFSLILESASTNQTSMYLCASSLRKPKTDTQYFGPGTRLTVL.